Presented here are 4 T cell receptor beta chains from one specimen sequenced in a study of blood T cell repertoires in COVID-19. Sequencing was performed with immunoSEQ multiplex PCR; in TCRdb, only in-frame clones are kept and a portion is missing. The sample consists of 200,000 to 300,000 clones, 84% of them appearing once. The sequenced sample consisted of peripheral blood. Receptor source: a man aged 60 to 69 with acute or convalescent COVID-19.

The V and J genes are TRBV12-3 or TRBV12-4 and TRBJ2-1; 7 bases are shared with TRBD2. The CDR3 has 13 residues. V was clipped by 1 base and J by 9 bases; unmatched bases: 3. CDR3: CASSLGGRGEQFF. CDR3 bases: TGTGCCAGCAGTTTAGGCGGGAGAGGTGAGCAGTTCTTC.

The chain combines TRBV5-5 with TRBJ1-5, with D hard to call. CDR1 SGHKS and CDR2 YYEKEE come from the germline V gene (reference sequence). This CDR3 spans 15 amino acids. The V and J ends lost 5 bases and 3 bases respectively, with 15 bases between them. Written as DNA, the CDR3 is TGTGCCAGCAGTCACCTCGGGAGAGCCAATCAGCCCCAGCATTTT. This codes for CASSHLGRANQPQHF.

The genes are TRBV28 and TRBJ1-5; 7 bases match TRBD1. The ends lost 7 bases at V and 3 bases at J; junction bases unmatched: 3. The length of the CDR3 is 13 residues. Germline V gene data show CDR1 as MDHEN and CDR2 as SYDVKM. The CDR3 DNA is TGTGCCAGCAAGGGGGCCCCCAATCAGCCCCAGCATTTT. This sequence encodes CASKGAPNQPQHF.

The chain couples TRBV6-1 to TRBJ1-2; D remains ambiguous. The CDR3 loop spans 15 amino acids. Trimming stripped 0 bases from V and 2 bases from J, with 10 bases between. Germline CDR1 MNHNS, CDR2 SASEGT. For the CDR3, the DNA is TGTGCCAGCAGTGAAGCCCTAGCGGGAAACTATGGCTACACCTTC. Its protein product is CASSEALAGNYGYTF.